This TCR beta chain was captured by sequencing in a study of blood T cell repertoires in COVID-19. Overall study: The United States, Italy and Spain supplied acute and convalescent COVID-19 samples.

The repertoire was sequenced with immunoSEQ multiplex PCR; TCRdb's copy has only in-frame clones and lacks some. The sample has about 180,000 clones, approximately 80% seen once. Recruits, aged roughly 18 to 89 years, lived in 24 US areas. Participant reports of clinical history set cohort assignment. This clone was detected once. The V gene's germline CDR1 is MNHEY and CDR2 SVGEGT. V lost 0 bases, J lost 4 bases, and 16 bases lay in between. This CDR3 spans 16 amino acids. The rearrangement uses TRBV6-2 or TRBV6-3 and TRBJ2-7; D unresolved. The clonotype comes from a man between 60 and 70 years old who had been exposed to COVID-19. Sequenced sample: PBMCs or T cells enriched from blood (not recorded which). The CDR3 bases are TGTGCCAGCAGTTACTCTAGCACCACCGGCCAGTACGAGCAGTACTTC. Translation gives CASSYSSTTGQYEQYF.